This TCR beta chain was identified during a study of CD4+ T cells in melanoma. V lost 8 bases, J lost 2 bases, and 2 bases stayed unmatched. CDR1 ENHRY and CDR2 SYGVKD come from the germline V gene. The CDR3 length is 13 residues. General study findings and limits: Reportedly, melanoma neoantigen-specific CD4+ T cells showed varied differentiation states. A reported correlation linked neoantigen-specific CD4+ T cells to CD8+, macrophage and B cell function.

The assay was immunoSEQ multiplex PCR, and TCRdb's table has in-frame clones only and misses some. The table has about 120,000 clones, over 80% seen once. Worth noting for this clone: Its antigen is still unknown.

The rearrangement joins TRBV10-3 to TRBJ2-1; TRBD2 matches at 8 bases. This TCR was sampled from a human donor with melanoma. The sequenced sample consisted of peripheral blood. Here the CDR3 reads CAIGLAAYNEQFF. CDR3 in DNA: TGTGCCATCGGACTAGCCGCCTACAATGAGCAGTTCTTC.